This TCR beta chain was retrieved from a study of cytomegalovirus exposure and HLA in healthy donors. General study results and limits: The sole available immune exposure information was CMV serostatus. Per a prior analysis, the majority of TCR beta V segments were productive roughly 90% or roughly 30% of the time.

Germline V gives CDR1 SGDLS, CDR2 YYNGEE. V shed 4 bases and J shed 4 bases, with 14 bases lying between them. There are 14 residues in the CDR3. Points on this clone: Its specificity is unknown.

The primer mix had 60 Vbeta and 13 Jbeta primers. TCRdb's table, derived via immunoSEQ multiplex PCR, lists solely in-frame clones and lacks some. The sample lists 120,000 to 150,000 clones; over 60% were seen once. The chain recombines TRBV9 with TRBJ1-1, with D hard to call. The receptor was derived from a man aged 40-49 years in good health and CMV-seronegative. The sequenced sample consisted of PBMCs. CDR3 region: CASSSVVAGTEAFF. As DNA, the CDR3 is TGTGCCAGCAGCTCTGTGGTGGCTGGCACTGAAGCTTTCTTT.